The 11 T cell receptor beta chains in this list originate from one sample, sequenced in a study of blood T cell repertoires in COVID-19. The protocol was immunoSEQ multiplex PCR, while the TCRdb copy is restricted to in-frame clones and leaves out a portion. This repertoire shows 200,000 to 250,000 clones, approximately 78% found once; its top ten account for 3.4%. The sequenced sample was peripheral blood. The receptors were gathered from a woman between 18 and 29 years old with acute or convalescent COVID-19.

The J gene is TRBJ1-5, the V gene TRBV2, with D possibly TRBD1 on 6 matching bases. There are 13 residues in the CDR3. The germline V gene has CDR1 SNHLY and CDR2 FYNNEI. Trimming shortened V by 4 bases and J by 4 bases, and 8 bases separated the two germline ends. CDR3 sequence (DNA): TGTGCCAGCAGTGTAGGACAGAATCAGCCCCAGCATTTT. Translated, it gives CASSVGQNQPQHF.

This chain uses TRBV6-5 with TRBJ1-3; 7 nucleotides align to TRBD1. The CDR3 extends over 16 amino acids. The trim removed 2 bases at V and 0 bases at J, leaving 4 bases unmatched. CDR1 and CDR2 (germline): MNHEY, SVGAGI. CDR3 sequence (DNA): TGTGCCAGCAGTTACCGGACAGGCGACTCTGGAAACACCATATATTTT. Its translation is CASSYRTGDSGNTIYF.

Only one count was recorded for this clone. The CDR3 coding sequence is TGTGCCACCAGTGACCTCCCCGGACCGGGAGACACCGGGGAGCTGTTTTTT. It is translated as CATSDLPGPGDTGELFF. The chain links TRBV24-1 to TRBJ2-2, with D perhaps matching TRBD2 (6 bases). The V end lost 4 bases, the J end lost 3 bases, and 17 bases lay between the germline ends. Germline V gene sequence: CDR1 KGHDR, CDR2 SFDVKD. This CDR3 contains 17 residues.

The chain carries TRBV6-1 and TRBJ1-2; TRBD1 aligns across 10 bases. This CDR3 comprises 18 residues. CDR1 and CDR2 (germline): MNHNS, SASEGT. V was pared by 1 base and J by 5 bases, with 13 bases of the junction left unmatched. CDR3 coding DNA: TGTGCCAGCAGTGAAGGGCCCCCGGGGACAGGGGTGAATTATGGCTACACCTTC. Translating it yields CASSEGPPGTGVNYGYTF.

This clone was seen just once. The rearrangement links TRBV5-1 to TRBJ1-6; 11 positions agree with TRBD1. Looked up from germline, CDR1 is SGHRS and CDR2 is YFSETQ. The CDR3 runs to 15 residues. V lost 3 bases to trimming and J lost 7 bases; unmatched junction nucleotides: 3. CDR3 sequence (DNA): TGCGCCAGCAGCTGGGGACAGGGGGACAATTCACCCCTCCACTTT. Protein: CASSWGQGDNSPLHF.

The chain couples TRBV5-5 to TRBJ2-7; TRBD2 is a possible D gene (6 bases). Germline loops: CDR1 SGHKS, CDR2 YYEKEE (reference sequence). Deletions cut 2 bases from V and 4 bases from J, with 13 bases between. The CDR3 has 14 amino acids. The CDR3 loop reads CASSLTGREYEQYF. The CDR3, as DNA: TGTGCCAGCAGCTTAACCGGGAGAGAGTACGAGCAGTACTTC. The full variable domain, its missing parts supplied by reference TRBV5-5 and TRBJ2-7, is DAGVTQSPTHLIKTRGQQVTLRCSPISGHKSVSWYQQVLGQGPQFIFQYYEKEERGRGNFPDRFSARQFPNYSSELNVNALLLGDSALYLCASSLTGREYEQYFGPGTRLTVT.

This clone showed up just once. The chain has TRBV24-1 and TRBJ2-1, with a weak D call TRBD1 (6 bases). CDR1 and CDR2 (germline): KGHDR, SFDVKD. This CDR3 has 16 amino acids. Trimming took off 4 bases at V and 4 bases at J, with 16 bases between the two ends. CDR3 sequence: CATSDAGRGVYNEQFF. The CDR3 nucleotides are TGTGCCACCAGTGACGCGGGCAGGGGAGTATACAATGAGCAGTTCTTC.

The table lists this clone with many counts. The gene calls are TRBV5-4 and TRBJ2-7; 9 positions agree with TRBD1. The V and J ends lost 1 base and 2 bases, in that order; junction bases with no gene match: 10. Germline V gene lookup returns CDR1 SGHNT and CDR2 YYREEE (reference sequence). This CDR3 has 17 residues. The CDR3 DNA reads as TGTGCCAGCAGCTTGAAAGGTGCCGGGACAGGGCCCTACGAGCAGTACTTC. It codes for CASSLKGAGTGPYEQYF.

In this sample, this clone turned up once. The chain recombines TRBV10-3 with TRBJ1-4, with D hard to call. In germline, CDR1 is ENHRY, CDR2 SYGVKD. The V and J ends lost 10 bases and 2 bases respectively, with 5 bases between them. The CDR3 extends over 11 amino acids. CDR3 DNA sequence: TGTGCCAGCCGGACTAATGAAAAACTGTTTTTT. This encodes CASRTNEKLFF.

The chain recombines TRBV28 with TRBJ1-2; 8 bases fit TRBD1. Germline loops: CDR1 MDHEN, CDR2 SYDVKM. Germline trimming cut 3 bases from V and 8 bases from J; bases unmatched to any gene: 11. The CDR3 sequence is 15 residues long. The CDR3 region has the DNA TGTGCCAGCAGTTTCCCCGGACAGGGTGGCTTGGGCTACACCTTC. As protein: CASSFPGQGGLGYTF.

A note on this clone: An end of the junction differs from the germline gene, which may be a read error. The rearrangement joins TRBV7-8 to TRBJ1-2, with 7 bases identical to TRBD1. This CDR3 is 12 amino acids long. CDR1 is SGHVS, CDR2 FQNEAQ, per germline. The CDR3 nucleotides read TGTGCCAGCAGCCTAGCAGGGGACAGACGCCTCTTC. This sequence encodes CASSLAGDRRLF. Variable domain in full (rest from reference TRBV7-8 and TRBJ1-2): GAGVSQSPRYKVAKRGQDVALRCDPISGHVSLFWYQQALGQGPEFLTYFQNEAQLDKSGLPSDRFFAERPEGSVSTLKIQRTQQEDSAVYLCASSLAGDRRLFGSGTRLTVV.